The 12 T cell receptor beta chains in this list originate from one sample, sequenced in a study of blood T cell repertoires in COVID-19. Some clones are missing from TCRdb's copy, which holds only in-frame ones; the method was immunoSEQ multiplex PCR. The table has 200,000 or so clones, 79% seen once; the top ten hold around 15%. Sequencing was carried out using peripheral blood. These receptors were obtained from a man aged 55-75 years with active or convalescent COVID-19.

This clone appeared a few times. The chain combines TRBV28 with TRBJ1-1, with D perhaps matching TRBD1 (5 bases). The V gene's germline CDR1 is MDHEN and CDR2 SYDVKM. Trimming stripped 8 bases from V and 4 bases from J, with 14 bases between. This CDR3 region has 13 residues. As DNA, the CDR3 is TGTGCCAGCGTTGGGGCGAGCTTCACTGAAGCTTTCTTT. Amino acid sequence: CASVGASFTEAFF.

This sequence joins TRBV19 and TRBJ2-2, with 11 bases fitting TRBD1. The J segment lost 2 bases and the V segment lost 6 bases, leaving 5 bases of the junction unmatched. The CDR3 covers 16 residues. Germline values: CDR1 LNHDA, CDR2 SQIVND (reference sequence). The CDR3 nucleotides read TGTGCCAGTAGCCTCGGACAGGGGGCAAACACCGGGGAGCTGTTTTTT. Residues: CASSLGQGANTGELFF.

The V call is TRBV4-1, the J call TRBJ2-1, with 9 bases that match TRBD2. In germline, CDR1 is MGHRA, CDR2 YSYEKL. With V trimmed by 4 bases and J by 1 base, 8 bases remained unmatched. CDR3 length equals 17 residues. This chain's CDR3 is CASSRGGVFISYNEQFF. CDR3 coding DNA: TGCGCCAGCAGCCGCGGGGGGGTTTTTATTTCCTACAATGAGCAGTTCTTC.

The chain joins TRBV2 to TRBJ2-7; TRBD2 agrees at 8 bases. Losses at the gene ends were 6 bases for V and 6 bases for J; bases not matched to a gene: 16. The CDR3 extends over 16 amino acids. The germline V gene encodes CDR1 SNHLY and CDR2 FYNNEI. The DNA for the CDR3 is TGTGCCAGCAGAACCCCCTCCGGGAGGGACGTACGCGAGCAGTACTTC. Amino acids: CASRTPSGRDVREQYF.

This rearrangement joins TRBV28 to TRBJ1-2; D gene ambiguous. The germline V and J ends were trimmed by 2 bases and 7 bases, with 11 bases remaining between them. Germline CDR1 MDHEN, CDR2 SYDVKM. The CDR3 has 13 amino acids. CDR3 nucleotide sequence: TGTGCCAGCAGTTTACCCCCCCTCGGTGGCTACACCTTC. Its translation is CASSLPPLGGYTF.

V usage is TRBV7-2 and J usage is TRBJ1-2, with TRBD1 matching over 8 bases. The CDR3 totals 14 residues. J was trimmed by 1 base and V by 4 bases; bases with no gene match: 2. Germline CDR1 reads SGHTA; CDR2 reads FQGNSA. CDR3 DNA sequence: TGTGCCAGCAGCTCCGGACAGGGTAACTATGGCTACACCTTC. Translating it yields CASSSGQGNYGYTF.

The gene calls are TRBV2 and TRBJ1-1; D is ambiguous. Germline V gives CDR1 SNHLY, CDR2 FYNNEI. The CDR3 has 13 amino acids. Trimming took 0 bases from V and 6 from J, leaving 8 bases between them. The CDR3 spells CASSEAAGAEAFF. The CDR3 DNA reads TGTGCCAGCAGTGAAGCGGCGGGAGCTGAAGCTTTCTTT.

The V call is TRBV18, the J call TRBJ2-2, with 8 bases identical to TRBD1. CDR3 length: 18 residues. Unmatched junction bases numbered 7, after V lost 1 base and J lost 0 bases. The germline V gene has CDR1 KGHSH and CDR2 LQKENI. The CDR3 here is CASSPRRQGKANTGELFF. In DNA, the CDR3 is TGTGCCAGCTCACCACGCCGACAGGGGAAAGCGAACACCGGGGAGCTGTTTTTT.

The chain couples TRBV7-3 to TRBJ2-1; 10 bases align to TRBD2. The CDR3 runs 17 residues. The junction had 17 bases not matched to a gene; V was cut back by 5 bases and J by 10 bases. Germline assignment: CDR1 SGHTA and CDR2 FQGTGA. CDR3 DNA sequence: TGTGCCAGCAGCCCTACACCCTCCAGCGGGAGGGCCATAGAGCAGTTCTTC. It specifies CASSPTPSSGRAIEQFF.

This clone has only one observation. V is TRBV7-6 and J is TRBJ2-7; TRBD1 aligns across 9 bases. The CDR3 has 15 residues. Trimming cost V 5 bases and J 0 bases; bases outside gene matches: 5. Germline V gene data show CDR1 as SGHVS and CDR2 as FNYEAQ. CDR3: CASSPGQGYSYEQYF. The CDR3 region has the DNA TGTGCCAGCAGCCCGGGACAGGGATACTCCTACGAGCAGTACTTC.

The chain carries TRBV18 and TRBJ1-6, with 7 bases aligning to TRBD1. The V gene's germline CDR1 is KGHSH and CDR2 LQKENI. This CDR3 comprises 15 residues. J gave up 7 bases and V 3 bases, and 6 bases lay outside the gene matches. The CDR3 region is CASSPRGQTNSPLHF. CDR3 nucleotides: TGTGCCAGCTCACCGCGGGGACAGACAAATTCACCCCTCCACTTT.

The J gene is TRBJ2-4, the V gene TRBV30; TRBD2 matches at 12 bases. Losses at the gene ends were 3 bases for V and 11 bases for J; bases not matched to a gene: 2. The CDR3 has 12 residues. Germline V CDR1 and CDR2: GTSNPN, SVGIG (reference sequence). The CDR3 loop reads CAWSGTSGFQYF. The DNA for the CDR3 is TGTGCCTGGAGCGGGACTAGCGGGTTTCAGTACTTC.